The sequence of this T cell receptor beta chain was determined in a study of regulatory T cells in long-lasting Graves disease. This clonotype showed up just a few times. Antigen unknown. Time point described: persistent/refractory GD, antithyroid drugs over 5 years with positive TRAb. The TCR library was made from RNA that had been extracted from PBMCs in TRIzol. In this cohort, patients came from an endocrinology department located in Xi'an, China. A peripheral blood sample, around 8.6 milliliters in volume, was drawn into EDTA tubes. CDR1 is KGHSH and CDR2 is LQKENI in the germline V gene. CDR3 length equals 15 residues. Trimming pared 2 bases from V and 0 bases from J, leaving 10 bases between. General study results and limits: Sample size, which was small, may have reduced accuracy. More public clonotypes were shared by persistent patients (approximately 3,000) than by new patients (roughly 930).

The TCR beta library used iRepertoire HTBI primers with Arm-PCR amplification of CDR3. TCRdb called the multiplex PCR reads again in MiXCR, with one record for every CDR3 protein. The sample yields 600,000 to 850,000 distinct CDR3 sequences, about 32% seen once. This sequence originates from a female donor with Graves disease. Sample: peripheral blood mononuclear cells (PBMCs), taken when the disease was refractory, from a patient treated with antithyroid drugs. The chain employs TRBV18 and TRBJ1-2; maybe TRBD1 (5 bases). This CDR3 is CASSPGAAANYGYTF. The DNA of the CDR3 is TGTGCCAGCTCACCAGGGGCGGCAGCTAACTATGGCTACACCTTC.